This T cell receptor (beta chain) came from a study of spatial heterogeneity in lung cancer (dated by TCRdb to 2018 to 2020). With respect to the entire study: Beta-chain transcripts were consistently detected in greater numbers than alpha-chain transcripts, which likely reflected higher beta-chain transcript abundance. TCR alpha and beta repertoires were quantitatively compared across multiple tumor regions, matched nontumor lung and blood in non-small cell lung cancer. Both alpha and beta chains were TCR-sequenced in samples taken at surgery, namely 220 tumor regions, around 70 matched nontumor lung samples and about 54 PBMC samples. TCR repertoire features were related to nonsynonymous mutation counts determined by whole-exome sequencing of tumor tissue. In the raw uncorrected reads, each unique combination of TCR and UMI appeared more than ten times on average.

The CDR3 measures 15 amino acids from cysteine to phenylalanine. Of the read, only the CDR3 DNA is kept; its 45 bases are in frame from base 1. The germline V and J ends show losses of 6 bases and 4 bases respectively, and no gene match explains 7 bases of the junction. CDR1 SGHKS and CDR2 YYEKEE are derived from the germline V gene (reference sequence). Findings and caveats that apply to the study as a whole: Additional single-cell paired TCR alpha and beta sequencing was considered necessary to confirm, at a functional level, the hypothesis that regional TCRs recognize regional mutations. Ubiquitous expanded tumor TCRs were found in blood more often at tumor resection than at routine follow-up.

The receptor library was made with 5' RACE. The instrument was a NextSeq 500. In the TCR library protocol, a unique molecular identifier was attached to each TCR cDNA molecule so that PCR and sequencing errors could be corrected. Concerning the study's data processing: TCR identification, UMI-based error correction and CDR3 extraction were all carried out with Decombinator tools. TCRs above a frequency of 2 per 1,000, corresponding to the top 1% of the tumor frequency distribution, were defined as expanded. Rényi diversity was computed with the R vegan package after subsampling each repertoire 100 times to 5,000 TCRs. CDR3 similarity networks were built from amino acid triplet string-kernel similarity, connecting CDR3s with pairwise similarity above 0.82. The public reads were reanalyzed by TCRdb: fastp trimming at Q25, MiXCR alignment, in-frame beta chains only. When rows share a CDR3 protein, they turn into one entry using the most common DNA and genes. The V and J calls come from TCRdb's annotation, not from the publication. For this sample the table gives approximately 10,000 distinct CDR3 sequences, of which about a sixth were detected only once. The ten largest clones take up approximately 57% of the sample.

Reading the label with the study, this specimen's time point is: sample taken at primary tumor resection. Whole RNA extracted from tumor and nontumor lung tissue, or from cryopreserved PBMC samples, was used for TCR sequencing without cell sorting. The donors were 65 to 90 patients from the lung TRACERx cohort who had early-stage, untreated non-small cell lung cancer. Only patients for whom sufficient RNA was available from at least two tumor regions were selected for TCR sequencing. This clonotype was seen repeatedly, ten times or more. Its antigen has not been determined. Base qualities were left out, and no much larger clone turns up one base away.

This specimen was PBMCs, taken at surgery. The rearrangement combines TRBV5-5 with TRBJ2-6, with 7 junctional bases fitting TRBD1. The receptor was isolated from a male donor with early-stage non-small cell lung cancer. CDR3 reads: CASTDRVVGANVLTF. The nucleotides read TGTGCCAGCACCGACAGGGTGGTCGGGGCCAACGTCCTGACTTTC.